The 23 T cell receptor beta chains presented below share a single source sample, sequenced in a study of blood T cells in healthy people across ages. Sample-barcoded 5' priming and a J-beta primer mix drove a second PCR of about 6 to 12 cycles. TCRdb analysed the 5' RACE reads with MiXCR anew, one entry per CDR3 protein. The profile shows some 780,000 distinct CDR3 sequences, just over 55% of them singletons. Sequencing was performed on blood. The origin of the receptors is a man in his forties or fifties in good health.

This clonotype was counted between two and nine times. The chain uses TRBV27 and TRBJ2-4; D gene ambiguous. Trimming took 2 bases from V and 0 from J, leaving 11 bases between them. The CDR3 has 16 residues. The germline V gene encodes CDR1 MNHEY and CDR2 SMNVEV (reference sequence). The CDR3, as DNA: TGTGCCAGCAGTTTAGAGGCGACTCTAGCCAAAAACATTCAGTACTTC. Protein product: CASSLEATLAKNIQYF.

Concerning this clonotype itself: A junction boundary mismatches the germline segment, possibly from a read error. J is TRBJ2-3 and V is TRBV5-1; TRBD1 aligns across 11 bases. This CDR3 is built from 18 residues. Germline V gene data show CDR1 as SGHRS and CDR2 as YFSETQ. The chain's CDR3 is CASSWEGPGTGGTDTRYF. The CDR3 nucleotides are TGCGCCAGCAGCTGGGAAGGCCCCGGGACAGGGGGAACAGATACGCGGTATTTT.

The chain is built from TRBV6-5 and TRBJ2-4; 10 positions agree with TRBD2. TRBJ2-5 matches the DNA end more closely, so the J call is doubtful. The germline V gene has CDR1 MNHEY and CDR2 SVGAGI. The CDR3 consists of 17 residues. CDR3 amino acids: CASSYSPTSGLQETQYF. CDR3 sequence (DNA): TGTGCCAGCAGTTACTCCCCGACTAGCGGGTTACAAGAGACCCAGTACTTC.

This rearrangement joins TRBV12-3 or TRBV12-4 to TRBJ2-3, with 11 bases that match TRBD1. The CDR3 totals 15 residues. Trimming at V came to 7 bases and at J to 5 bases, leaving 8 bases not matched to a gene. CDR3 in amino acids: CASNPGQGVLDTQYF. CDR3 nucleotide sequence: TGTGCCAGCAATCCGGGACAGGGGGTTCTAGATACGCAGTATTTT.

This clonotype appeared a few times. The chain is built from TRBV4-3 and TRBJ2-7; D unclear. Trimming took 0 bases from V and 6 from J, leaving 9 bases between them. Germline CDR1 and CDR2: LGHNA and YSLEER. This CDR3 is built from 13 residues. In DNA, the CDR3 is TGCGCCAGCAGCCAAGATATGGGGTTCGAGCAGTACTTC. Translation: CASSQDMGFEQYF.

CDR3 sequence (DNA): TGCAGTGTGGCGGAGGGGGACTACGAGCAGTACTTC. This translates into CSVAEGDYEQYF. The chain recombines TRBV20-1 with TRBJ2-5; tentatively, D is TRBD1 or TRBD2 (6 bases each). The end of the DNA fits TRBJ2-7 better, so the J call may be wrong. This CDR3 contains 12 residues. The germline CDR1 and CDR2 sequences are DFQATT and SNEGSKA (reference sequence).

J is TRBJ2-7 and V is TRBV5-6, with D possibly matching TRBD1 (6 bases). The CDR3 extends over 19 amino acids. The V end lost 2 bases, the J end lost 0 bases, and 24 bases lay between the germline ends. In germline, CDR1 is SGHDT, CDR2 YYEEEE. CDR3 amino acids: CASSFKPPGWQGSSYEQYF. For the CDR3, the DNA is TGTGCCAGCAGCTTTAAACCCCCCGGGTGGCAGGGGAGCTCCTACGAGCAGTACTTC.

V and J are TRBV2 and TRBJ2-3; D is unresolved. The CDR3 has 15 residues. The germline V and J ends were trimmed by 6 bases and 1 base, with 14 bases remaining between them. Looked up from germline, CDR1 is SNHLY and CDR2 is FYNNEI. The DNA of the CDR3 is TGTGCCAGCAGGCCCGGTTCGCCCCGCACAGATACGCAGTATTTT. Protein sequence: CASRPGSPRTDTQYF.

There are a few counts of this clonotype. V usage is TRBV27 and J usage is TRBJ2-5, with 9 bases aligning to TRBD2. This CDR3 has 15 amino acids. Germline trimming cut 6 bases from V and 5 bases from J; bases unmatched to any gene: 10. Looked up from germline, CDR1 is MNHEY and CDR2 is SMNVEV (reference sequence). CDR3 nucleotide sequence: TGTGCCAGCAGCTTACTGGGACTAGCCTATGAGACCCAGTACTTC. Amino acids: CASSLLGLAYETQYF.

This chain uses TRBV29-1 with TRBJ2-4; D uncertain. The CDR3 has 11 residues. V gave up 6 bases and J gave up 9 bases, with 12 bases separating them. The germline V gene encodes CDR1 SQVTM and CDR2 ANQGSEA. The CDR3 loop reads CSVSELSIQYF. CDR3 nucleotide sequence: TGCAGCGTATCGGAGTTGAGCATTCAGTACTTC.

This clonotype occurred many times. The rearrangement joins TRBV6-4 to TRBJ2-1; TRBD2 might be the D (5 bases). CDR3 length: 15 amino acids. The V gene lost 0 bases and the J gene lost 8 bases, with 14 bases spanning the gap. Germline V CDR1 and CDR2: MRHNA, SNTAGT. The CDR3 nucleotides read TGTGCCAGCAGTGACTCCCTAGCTGGGTACGATGAGCAGTTCTTC. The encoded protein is CASSDSLAGYDEQFF.

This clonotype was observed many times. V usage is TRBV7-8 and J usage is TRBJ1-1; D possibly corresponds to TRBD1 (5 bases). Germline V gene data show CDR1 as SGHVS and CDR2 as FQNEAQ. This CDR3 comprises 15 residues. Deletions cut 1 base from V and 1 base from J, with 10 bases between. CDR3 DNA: TGTGCCAGCAGCTTAGGGGGCAACCAGAACACTGAAGCTTTCTTT. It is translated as CASSLGGNQNTEAFF.

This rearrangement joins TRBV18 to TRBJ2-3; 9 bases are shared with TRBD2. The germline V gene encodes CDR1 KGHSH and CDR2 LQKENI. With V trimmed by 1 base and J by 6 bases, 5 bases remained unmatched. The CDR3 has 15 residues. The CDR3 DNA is TGTGCCAGCTCACCACTTAGCGGGAGCAGCGATACGCAGTATTTT. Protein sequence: CASSPLSGSSDTQYF.

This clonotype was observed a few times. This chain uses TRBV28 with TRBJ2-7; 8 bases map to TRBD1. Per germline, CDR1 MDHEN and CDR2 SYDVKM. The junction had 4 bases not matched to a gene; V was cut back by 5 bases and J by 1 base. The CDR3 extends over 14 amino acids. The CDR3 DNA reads TGTGCCAGCAGTGCAGGGGGCGCGTCCTACGAGCAGTACTTC. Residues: CASSAGGASYEQYF.

CDR3 DNA sequence: TGTGCCAGCACTGGACAAGACAGGGCCAACGAGCAGTACTTC. It translates to CASTGQDRANEQYF. The chain employs TRBV28 and TRBJ2-7; 7 bases align to TRBD1. The ends lost 7 bases at V and 5 bases at J; junction bases unmatched: 11. CDR3 length: 14 residues. Germline values: CDR1 MDHEN, CDR2 SYDVKM.

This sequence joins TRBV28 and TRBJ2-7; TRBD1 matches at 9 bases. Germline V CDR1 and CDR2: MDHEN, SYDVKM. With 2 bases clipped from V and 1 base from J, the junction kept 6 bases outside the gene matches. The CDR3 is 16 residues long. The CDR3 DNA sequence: TGTGCCAGCAGTTTACGCCGGACAGGGGTATCCTACGAGCAGTACTTC. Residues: CASSLRRTGVSYEQYF.

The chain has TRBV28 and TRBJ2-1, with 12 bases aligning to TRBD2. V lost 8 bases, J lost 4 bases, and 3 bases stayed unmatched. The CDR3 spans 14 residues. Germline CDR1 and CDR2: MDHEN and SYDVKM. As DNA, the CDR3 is TGTGCCAGCCTAGCGGGGGGGTCTTACAATGAGCAGTTCTTC. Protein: CASLAGGSYNEQFF.

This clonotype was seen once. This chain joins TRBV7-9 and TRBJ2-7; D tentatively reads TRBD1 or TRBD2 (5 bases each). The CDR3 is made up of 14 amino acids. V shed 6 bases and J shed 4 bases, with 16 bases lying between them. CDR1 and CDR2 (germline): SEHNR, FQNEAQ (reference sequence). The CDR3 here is CASRSAGTSYEQYF. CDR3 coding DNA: TGTGCCAGCAGATCAGCCGGGACCTCTTACGAGCAGTACTTC. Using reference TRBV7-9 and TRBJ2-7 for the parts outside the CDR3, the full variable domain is DTGVSQNPRHKITKRGQNVTFRCDPISEHNRLYWYRQTLGQGPEFLTYFQNEAQLEKSRLLSDRFSAERPKGSFSTLEIQRTEQGDSAMYLCASRSAGTSYEQYFGPGTRLTVT.

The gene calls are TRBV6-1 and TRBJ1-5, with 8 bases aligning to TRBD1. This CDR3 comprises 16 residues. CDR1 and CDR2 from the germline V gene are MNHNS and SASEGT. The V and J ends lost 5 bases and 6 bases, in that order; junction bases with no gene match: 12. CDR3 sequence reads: CASSKRGQGAGQPQHF. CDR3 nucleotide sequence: TGTGCCAGCAGTAAAAGAGGGCAGGGGGCTGGTCAGCCCCAGCATTTT.

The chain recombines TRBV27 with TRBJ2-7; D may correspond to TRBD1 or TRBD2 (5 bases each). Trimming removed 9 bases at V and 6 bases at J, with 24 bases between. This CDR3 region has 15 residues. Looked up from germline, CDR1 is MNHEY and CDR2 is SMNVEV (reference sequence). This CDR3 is CARGRDQLTPSEQYF. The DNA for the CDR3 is TGTGCCAGAGGCAGGGACCAACTAACCCCTAGCGAGCAGTACTTC.

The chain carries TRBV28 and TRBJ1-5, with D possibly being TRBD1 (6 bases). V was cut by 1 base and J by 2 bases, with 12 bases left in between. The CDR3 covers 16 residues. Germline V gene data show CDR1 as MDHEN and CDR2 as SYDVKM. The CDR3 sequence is CASSLSGGRGNQPQHF. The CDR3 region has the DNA TGTGCCAGCAGTTTATCTGGGGGGCGAGGCAATCAGCCCCAGCATTTT.

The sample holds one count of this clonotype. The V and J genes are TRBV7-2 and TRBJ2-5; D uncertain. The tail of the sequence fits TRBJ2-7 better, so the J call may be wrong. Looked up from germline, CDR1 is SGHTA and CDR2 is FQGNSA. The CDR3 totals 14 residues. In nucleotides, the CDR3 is TGTGCCAGCAGCTTGTACTTACAGAGCTACGAGCAGTACTTC. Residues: CASSLYLQSYEQYF.

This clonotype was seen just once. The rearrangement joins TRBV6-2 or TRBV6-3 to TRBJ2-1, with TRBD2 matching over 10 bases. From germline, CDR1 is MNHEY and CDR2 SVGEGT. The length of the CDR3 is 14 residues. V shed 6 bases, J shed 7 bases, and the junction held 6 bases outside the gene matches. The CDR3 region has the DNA TGTGCCAGCAGGAACACGGGACTAGCGAATGAGCAGTTCTTC. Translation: CASRNTGLANEQFF.